These T cell receptor beta chains were read from a single sample in a study of Ad26.COV2.S vaccination and SARS-CoV-2 variants. Profiling relied on immunoSEQ multiplex PCR, and the TCRdb table lists in-frame clones only, not all of them. The sample includes just over 350,000 clones, approximately 90% seen only once; the top ten take 3% to 4%. This specimen consisted of peripheral blood, obtained after recovery from COVID-19. The receptors stem from a human donor who had recovered from COVID-19. Each CDR3 is given with its conserved first and last residue. The D gene is left open where the match is weak. A row's size may be missing; if present it is once, few, many or a size class.

V gene: TRBV12-5
clone size: once
J gene: TRBJ2-3
D gene: -
CDR3 DNA: TGTGCTAGTGGTTTAACACATACGCAGTATTTT
CDR3 protein: CASGLTHTQYF

V gene: TRBV6-1
clone size: once
J gene: TRBJ2-4
D gene: TRBD1
CDR3 DNA: TGTGCCACCCGTGGGACAGGGATACCCAAAAACATTCAGTACTTC
CDR3 protein: CATRGTGIPKNIQYF

V gene: TRBV6-1
clone size: -
J gene: TRBJ1-6
D gene: -
CDR3 DNA: TGTGCCAGCAGTGAATCGGTAGGCGGTTCACCCCTCCACTTT
CDR3 protein: CASSESVGGSPLHF

V gene: TRBV6-1
clone size: -
J gene: TRBJ2-7
D gene: TRBD1
CDR3 DNA: TGTGCCAGCAGTGACAGGGGGTGGTACGAGCAGTACTTC
CDR3 protein: CASSDRGWYEQYF

V gene: TRBV6-5
clone size: -
J gene: TRBJ2-3
D gene: TRBD1
CDR3 DNA: TGTGCCAGCATCAAGGGACAGGGCGCAGATACGCAGTATTTT
CDR3 protein: CASIKGQGADTQYF

V gene: TRBV18
clone size: -
J gene: TRBJ1-1
D gene: -
CDR3 DNA: TGTGCCAGCTCACCAAACAGTGGGTTGAACACTGAAGCTTTCTTT
CDR3 protein: CASSPNSGLNTEAFF

V gene: TRBV10-3
clone size: -
J gene: TRBJ2-4
D gene: -
CDR3 DNA: TGTGCCATCAGTGAGGCCGGGGGGCATGGAAACATTCAGTACTTC
CDR3 protein: CAISEAGGHGNIQYF

V gene: TRBV28
clone size: -
J gene: TRBJ1-2
D gene: -
CDR3 DNA: TGTGCCAGCAGCGCCCGGACCCGTAGTAACTATGGCTACACCTTC
CDR3 protein: CASSARTRSNYGYTF

V gene: TRBV27
clone size: -
J gene: TRBJ1-5
D gene: TRBD1
CDR3 DNA: TGTGCCATCAGCACAGGGGTGGGGAGTCAGCCCCAGCATTTT
CDR3 protein: CAISTGVGSQPQHF

V gene: TRBV12-3/TRBV12-4
clone size: -
J gene: TRBJ1-1
D gene: -
CDR3 DNA: TGTGCCAGCGGGTTTGAGGCCACTGAAGCTTTCTTT
CDR3 protein: CASGFEATEAFF

V gene: TRBV7-2
clone size: -
J gene: TRBJ1-2
D gene: -
CDR3 DNA: TGTGCCAGCAGCTTAGACAGATATAGCTATGGCTACACCTTC
CDR3 protein: CASSLDRYSYGYTF

V gene: TRBV21-1
clone size: -
J gene: TRBJ2-1
D gene: -
CDR3 DNA: TGTGCCAGCAGCAGAGTGACACACAACAATGAGCAGTTCTTC
CDR3 protein: CASSRVTHNNEQFF

V gene: TRBV12-3/TRBV12-4
clone size: -
J gene: TRBJ1-2
D gene: TRBD1
CDR3 DNA: TGTGCCAGCAGTTCCGACAGGGAGTATGGCTACACCTTC
CDR3 protein: CASSSDREYGYTF

V gene: TRBV9
clone size: -
J gene: TRBJ2-5
D gene: TRBD2
CDR3 DNA: TGTGCCAGCAGCGTCCGGACTAGCGGGGGGGCCTCCATGGAGACCCAGTACTTC
CDR3 protein: CASSVRTSGGASMETQYF

V gene: TRBV6-1
clone size: -
J gene: TRBJ1-2
D gene: -
CDR3 DNA: TGTGCCAGCAGTGAGACTCGGGGCTCCGGCTACACCTTC
CDR3 protein: CASSETRGSGYTF

V gene: TRBV5-4
clone size: -
J gene: TRBJ2-5
D gene: -
CDR3 DNA: TGTGCCAGCAGCTTCACACGGCCCGGGACCCAGTACTTC
CDR3 protein: CASSFTRPGTQYF

V gene: TRBV2
clone size: -
J gene: TRBJ2-4
D gene: -
CDR3 DNA: TGTGCCAGCAGCCCGGGACAACCGACCAAAAACATTCAGTACTTC
CDR3 protein: CASSPGQPTKNIQYF

V gene: TRBV3-1/TRBV3-2
clone size: -
J gene: TRBJ2-5
D gene: -
CDR3 DNA: TGTGCCAGCAGCCAAGATCTCCCCCAAGAGACCCAGTACTTC
CDR3 protein: CASSQDLPQETQYF

V gene: TRBV6-5
clone size: -
J gene: TRBJ2-7
D gene: TRBD1
CDR3 DNA: TGTGCCAGCAGTAGCACAGGGGGTTCCTACGAGCAGTACTTC
CDR3 protein: CASSSTGGSYEQYF

V gene: TRBV5-6
clone size: -
J gene: TRBJ2-7
D gene: -
CDR3 DNA: TGTGCCAGCAGCTTGAGGGGTTACGAGCAGTACTTC
CDR3 protein: CASSLRGYEQYF

V gene: TRBV6-2/TRBV6-3
clone size: -
J gene: TRBJ1-2
D gene: -
CDR3 DNA: TGTGCCAGCAGCCAAGACATCACGGGCGGCTACACCTTC
CDR3 protein: CASSQDITGGYTF

V gene: TRBV19
clone size: -
J gene: TRBJ1-6
D gene: TRBD1
CDR3 DNA: TGTGCCAGTAGTATAGCGACAGGGGGTAATAATTCACCCCTCCACTTT
CDR3 protein: CASSIATGGNNSPLHF

V gene: TRBV5-6
clone size: -
J gene: TRBJ1-5
D gene: -
CDR3 DNA: TGTGCCAGCAGCTTGGCTCGCATCAATCAGCCCCAGCATTTT
CDR3 protein: CASSLARINQPQHF

V gene: TRBV13
clone size: -
J gene: TRBJ2-3
D gene: TRBD1
CDR3 DNA: TGTGCCAGCAGCACGAATTCGGGACAGCTCTTTAGCACAGATACGCAGTATTTT
CDR3 protein: CASSTNSGQLFSTDTQYF

V gene: TRBV9
clone size: -
J gene: TRBJ2-7
D gene: -
CDR3 DNA: TGTGCCAGCAGCGTAAGTAGTGGGTACGAGCAGTACTTC
CDR3 protein: CASSVSSGYEQYF

V gene: TRBV18
clone size: few
J gene: TRBJ2-2
D gene: -
CDR3 DNA: TGTGCCAGCTCACCGGCGGGGTCGAACACCGGGGAGCTGTTTTTT
CDR3 protein: CASSPAGSNTGELFF

V gene: TRBV10-3
clone size: -
J gene: TRBJ1-1
D gene: -
CDR3 DNA: TGTGCCATCCATCAACCGGGACATCTGAGCACTGAAGCTTTCTTT
CDR3 protein: CAIHQPGHLSTEAFF

V gene: TRBV3-1/TRBV3-2
clone size: -
J gene: TRBJ2-7
D gene: -
CDR3 DNA: TGTGCCAGCAGCCAATCCCCGCGCGAGCAGTACTTC
CDR3 protein: CASSQSPREQYF

V gene: TRBV2
clone size: once
J gene: TRBJ1-2
D gene: TRBD1
CDR3 DNA: TGTGCCAGCAGTCCCGGGACAGCTAACTATGGCTACACCTTC
CDR3 protein: CASSPGTANYGYTF

V gene: TRBV7-8
clone size: -
J gene: TRBJ1-5
D gene: -
CDR3 DNA: TGTGCCAGCAGCTTATCGGGGGTTAGCAATCAGCCCCAGCATTTT
CDR3 protein: CASSLSGVSNQPQHF

V gene: TRBV9
clone size: -
J gene: TRBJ2-1
D gene: TRBD1
CDR3 DNA: TGTGCCAGCAGCCGACAGGGATACAATGAGCAGTTCTTC
CDR3 protein: CASSRQGYNEQFF

V gene: TRBV6-6
clone size: once
J gene: TRBJ2-5
D gene: -
CDR3 DNA: TGTGCCAGCGGGGGGAGGACAGAACTAAATGGAGAGACCCAGTACTTC
CDR3 protein: CASGGRTELNGETQYF

V gene: TRBV7-2
clone size: -
J gene: TRBJ1-3
D gene: -
CDR3 DNA: TGTGCCAGCAGCTTATCCCAGGGCTCTGGAAACACCATATATTTT
CDR3 protein: CASSLSQGSGNTIYF

V gene: TRBV25-1
clone size: few
J gene: TRBJ1-1
D gene: -
CDR3 DNA: TGTGCCAGCAGTGCCATATACACTGAAGCTTTCTTT
CDR3 protein: CASSAIYTEAFF

V gene: TRBV7-8
clone size: -
J gene: TRBJ1-6
D gene: TRBD1
CDR3 DNA: TGTGCCAGCAGCGTATACAGGGGTGGAAATTCACCCCTCCACTTT
CDR3 protein: CASSVYRGGNSPLHF

V gene: TRBV7-8
clone size: -
J gene: TRBJ2-3
D gene: TRBD2
CDR3 DNA: TGTGCCAGCAGCCCGAACGGCCTTGGCGGGGGGGCCAAAGATACGCAGTATTTT
CDR3 protein: CASSPNGLGGGAKDTQYF

V gene: TRBV7-9
clone size: -
J gene: TRBJ2-2
D gene: -
CDR3 DNA: TGTGCCAGCAGCTTGCAGGGAACCAACACCGGGGAGCTGTTTTTT
CDR3 protein: CASSLQGTNTGELFF

V gene: TRBV28
clone size: -
J gene: TRBJ2-3
D gene: -
CDR3 DNA: TGTGCCAGCACCCGGAGGCTGGGTAAGGGAGGAGATACGCAGTATTTT
CDR3 protein: CASTRRLGKGGDTQYF

V gene: TRBV6-5
clone size: few
J gene: TRBJ1-5
D gene: TRBD1
CDR3 DNA: TGTGCCAGCAGTCTACGACAGGGTTCGACTCAGCCCCAGCATTTT
CDR3 protein: CASSLRQGSTQPQHF

V gene: TRBV4-1
clone size: -
J gene: TRBJ2-5
D gene: -
CDR3 DNA: TGCGCCAGCAGCCAAGTTGGGGGGGGCCCAGGGACCCAGTACTTC
CDR3 protein: CASSQVGGGPGTQYF

V gene: TRBV5-1
clone size: -
J gene: TRBJ1-2
D gene: TRBD1
CDR3 DNA: TGCGCCAGCAGCTTGACCACAGGGGAAGGCTACACCTTC
CDR3 protein: CASSLTTGEGYTF

V gene: TRBV15
clone size: -
J gene: TRBJ2-1
D gene: -
CDR3 DNA: TGTGCCACCAGCAGAGTGGGGGGCGGGGGAGTAAATGAGCAGTTCTTC
CDR3 protein: CATSRVGGGGVNEQFF

V gene: TRBV7-2
clone size: -
J gene: TRBJ1-6
D gene: -
CDR3 DNA: TGTGCCAGTTCCCGAGGGCGGGGGTTGCCCCTCCACTTT
CDR3 protein: CASSRGRGLPLHF

V gene: TRBV19
clone size: -
J gene: TRBJ1-2
D gene: -
CDR3 DNA: TGTGCCAGTAGTCCAGGGGACGTGTATGGCTACACCTTC
CDR3 protein: CASSPGDVYGYTF

V gene: TRBV9
clone size: -
J gene: TRBJ2-1
D gene: TRBD2
CDR3 DNA: TGTGCCAGCAGCGGAGCTAGCGGGGGCCCCAATGAGCAGTTCTTC
CDR3 protein: CASSGASGGPNEQFF

V gene: TRBV5-5
clone size: -
J gene: TRBJ1-2
D gene: TRBD1
CDR3 DNA: TGTGCCAGCAGCCATGATGTACAGGGGCAGGTATATGGCTACACCTTC
CDR3 protein: CASSHDVQGQVYGYTF

V gene: TRBV10-2
clone size: -
J gene: TRBJ1-1
D gene: -
CDR3 DNA: TGCGCCAGCAGTGAACCACAGAGAAACACTGAAGCTTTCTTT
CDR3 protein: CASSEPQRNTEAFF

V gene: TRBV14
clone size: -
J gene: TRBJ2-2
D gene: -
CDR3 DNA: TGTGCCAGCAGCCAAGTCAAGGGCTCCGGGGAGCTGTTTTTT
CDR3 protein: CASSQVKGSGELFF